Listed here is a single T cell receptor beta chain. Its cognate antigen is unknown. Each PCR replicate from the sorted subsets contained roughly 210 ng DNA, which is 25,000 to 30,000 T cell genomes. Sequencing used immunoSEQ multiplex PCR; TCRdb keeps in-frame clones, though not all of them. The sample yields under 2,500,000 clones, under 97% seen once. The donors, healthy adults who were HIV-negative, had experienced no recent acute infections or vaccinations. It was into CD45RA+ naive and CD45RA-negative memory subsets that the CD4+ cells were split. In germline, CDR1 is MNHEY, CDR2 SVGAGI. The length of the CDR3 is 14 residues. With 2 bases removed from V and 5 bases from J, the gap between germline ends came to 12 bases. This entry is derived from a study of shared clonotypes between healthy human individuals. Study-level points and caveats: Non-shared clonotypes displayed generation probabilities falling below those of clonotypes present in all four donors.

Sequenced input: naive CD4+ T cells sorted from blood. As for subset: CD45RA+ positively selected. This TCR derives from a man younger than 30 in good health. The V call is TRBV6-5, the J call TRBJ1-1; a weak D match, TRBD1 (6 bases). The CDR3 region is CASSYVGAETEAFF. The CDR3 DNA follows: TGTGCCAGCAGTTACGTGGGGGCCGAGACTGAAGCTTTCTTT.